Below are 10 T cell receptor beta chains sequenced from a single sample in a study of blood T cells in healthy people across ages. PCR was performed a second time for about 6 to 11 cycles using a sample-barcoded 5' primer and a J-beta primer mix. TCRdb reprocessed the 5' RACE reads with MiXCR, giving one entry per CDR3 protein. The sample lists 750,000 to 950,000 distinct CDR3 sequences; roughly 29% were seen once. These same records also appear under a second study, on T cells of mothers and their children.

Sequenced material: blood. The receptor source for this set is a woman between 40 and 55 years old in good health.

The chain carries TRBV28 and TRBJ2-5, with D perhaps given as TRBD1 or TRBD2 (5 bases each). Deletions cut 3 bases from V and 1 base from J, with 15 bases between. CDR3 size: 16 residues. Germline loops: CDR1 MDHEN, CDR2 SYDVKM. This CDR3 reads CASSFSQWGTQETQYF. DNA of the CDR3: TGTGCCAGCAGTTTTAGTCAGTGGGGGACCCAAGAGACCCAGTACTTC.

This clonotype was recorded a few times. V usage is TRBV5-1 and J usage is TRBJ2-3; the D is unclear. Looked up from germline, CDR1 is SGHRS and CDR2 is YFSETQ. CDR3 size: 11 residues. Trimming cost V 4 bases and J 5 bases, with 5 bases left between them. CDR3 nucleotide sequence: TGCGCCAGCAGCGGGATAGATACGCAGTATTTT. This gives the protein CASSGIDTQYF.

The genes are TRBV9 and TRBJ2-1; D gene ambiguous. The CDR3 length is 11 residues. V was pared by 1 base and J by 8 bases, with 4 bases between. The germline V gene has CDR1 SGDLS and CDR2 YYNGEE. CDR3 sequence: CASSVLDEQFF. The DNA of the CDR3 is TGTGCCAGCAGCGTATTAGATGAGCAGTTCTTC. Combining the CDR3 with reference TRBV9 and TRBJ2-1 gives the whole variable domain DSGVTQTPKHLITATGQRVTLRCSPRSGDLSVYWYQQSLDQGLQFLIQYYNGEERAKGNILERFSAQQFPDLHSELNLSSLELGDSALYFCASSVLDEQFFGPGTRLTVL.

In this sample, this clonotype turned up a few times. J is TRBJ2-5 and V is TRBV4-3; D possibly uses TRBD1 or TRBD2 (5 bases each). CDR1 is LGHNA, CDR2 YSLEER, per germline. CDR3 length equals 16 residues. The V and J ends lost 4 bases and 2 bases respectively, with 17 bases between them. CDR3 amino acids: CASSPQFEGHQETQYF. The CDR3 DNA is TGCGCCAGCAGCCCACAGTTTGAGGGGCATCAAGAGACCCAGTACTTC.

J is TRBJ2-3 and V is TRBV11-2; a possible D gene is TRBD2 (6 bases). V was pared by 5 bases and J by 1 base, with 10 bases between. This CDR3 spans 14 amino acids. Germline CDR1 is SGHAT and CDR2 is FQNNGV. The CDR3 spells CASSNWGGTDTQYF. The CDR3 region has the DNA TGTGCCAGCAGCAACTGGGGGGGCACAGATACGCAGTATTTT. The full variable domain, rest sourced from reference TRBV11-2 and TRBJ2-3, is EAGVAQSPRYKIIEKRQSVAFWCNPISGHATLYWYQQILGQGPKLLIQFQNNGVVDDSQLPKDRFSAERLKGVDSTLKIQPAKLEDSAVYLCASSNWGGTDTQYFGPGTRLTVL.

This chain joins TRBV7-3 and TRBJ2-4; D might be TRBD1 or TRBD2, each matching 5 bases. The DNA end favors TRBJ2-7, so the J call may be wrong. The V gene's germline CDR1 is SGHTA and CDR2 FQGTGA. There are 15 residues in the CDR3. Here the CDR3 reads CASSFPGRDAYEQYF. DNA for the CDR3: TGTGCCAGCAGCTTTCCGGGCAGGGACGCCTACGAGCAGTACTTC.

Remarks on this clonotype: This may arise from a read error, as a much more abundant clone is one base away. The CDR3 is CASSTGNRYEQYF. In nucleotides, the CDR3 is TGTGCCAGCAGCACCGGGAATAGGTACGAGCAGTACTTC. The chain uses TRBV12-3 or TRBV12-4 and TRBJ2-7, with D possibly matching TRBD2 (5 bases). Trimming took off 6 bases at V and 4 bases at J, with 13 bases between the two ends. CDR3 length: 13 residues.

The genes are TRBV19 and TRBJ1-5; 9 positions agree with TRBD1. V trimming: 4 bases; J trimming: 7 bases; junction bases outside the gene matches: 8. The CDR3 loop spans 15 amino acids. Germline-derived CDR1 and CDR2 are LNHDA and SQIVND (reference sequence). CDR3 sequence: CASSTIQGAGQPQHF. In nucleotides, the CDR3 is TGTGCCAGTAGTACCATACAGGGGGCCGGGCAGCCCCAGCATTTT.

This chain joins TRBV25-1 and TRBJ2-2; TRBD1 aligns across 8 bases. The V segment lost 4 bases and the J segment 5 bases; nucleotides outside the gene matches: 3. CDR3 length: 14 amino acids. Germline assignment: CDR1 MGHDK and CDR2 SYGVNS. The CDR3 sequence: CASSVDRETGELFF. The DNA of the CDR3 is TGTGCCAGCAGTGTGGACAGGGAAACCGGGGAGCTGTTTTTT.

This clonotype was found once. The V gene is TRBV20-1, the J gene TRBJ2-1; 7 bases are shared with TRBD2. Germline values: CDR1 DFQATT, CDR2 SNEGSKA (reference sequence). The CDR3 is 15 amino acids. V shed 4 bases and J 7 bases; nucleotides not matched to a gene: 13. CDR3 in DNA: TGCAGTGCTACCCGGCTAGGGGAGGGCCTAAATGAGCAGTTCTTC. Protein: CSATRLGEGLNEQFF.